One sample yielded the 24 T cell receptor beta chains listed below, sequenced in a study of cytomegalovirus exposure and HLA in healthy donors (TCRdb year 2017). Libraries came from the immunoSEQ multiplex PCR assay. A mixture of 60 forward primers for TCR Vbeta segments and 13 reverse primers for TCR Jbeta segments was used in the multiplex PCR. Here the immuneACCESS table is served through TCRdb, limited to in-frame sequences with V and J called. Missing clones are a known gap in these copies; in checked studies unresolved V genes cover under half, and the rest lacks a known reason. Here the sample has 95,000 to 120,000 clones; about four fifths occur a single time. The ten top clones hold 2.5% of the sample. The source material was PBMCs. The receptors come from a woman under 30 in good health and CMV-seronegative.

The chain has TRBV5-1 and TRBJ2-2; TRBD1 is a possible D gene (5 bases). The V and J ends lost 4 bases and 5 bases respectively, with 12 bases between them. The V gene's germline CDR1 is SGHRS and CDR2 YFSETQ. The CDR3 totals 14 residues. The CDR3, as DNA: TGCGCCAGCAGCCCCAGGGCGGATACCGGGGAGCTGTTTTTT. Residues: CASSPRADTGELFF.

This chain links TRBV4-2 with TRBJ2-5; perhaps TRBD1 as D (5 bases). This CDR3 is 15 amino acids long. CDR1 is LGHNA and CDR2 is YNFKEQ in the germline V gene. Between the trimmed V and J ends, which lost 2 bases and 5 bases, there was a span of 15 bases. CDR3 coding DNA: TGTGCCAGCAGCCAACAGGGTATGGAAGGCGAGACCCAGTACTTC. This translates into CASSQQGMEGETQYF.

This chain's CDR3 is CASSQVQGVLTNEKLFF. The CDR3 nucleotides read TGCGCCAGCAGCCAAGTCCAAGGGGTGCTTACTAATGAAAAACTGTTTTTT. The chain recombines TRBV4-1 with TRBJ1-4; possible D gene TRBD1, 5 bases. The CDR3 has 17 residues. The germline V gene encodes CDR1 MGHRA and CDR2 YSYEKL. The V end lost 1 base, the J end lost 2 bases, and 14 bases lay between the germline ends.

The chain has TRBV5-1 and TRBJ1-4; 7 nucleotides align to TRBD1. The CDR3 loop spans 15 amino acids. Trimming removed 4 bases from V and 15 bases from J; junction bases left unmatched: 18. Germline CDR1 reads SGHRS; CDR2 reads YFSETQ. The CDR3 nucleotides read TGCGCCAGCAGCCCACAAGGGACAGACGGTGGGAGAGTGTTTTTT. Its protein product is CASSPQGTDGGRVFF.

This sequence joins TRBV7-2 and TRBJ2-7, with 8 bases fitting TRBD2. The CDR3 length is 15 residues. V lost 4 bases to trimming and J lost 1 base; unmatched junction nucleotides: 6. Germline assignment: CDR1 SGHTA and CDR2 FQGNSA. Written as DNA, the CDR3 is TGTGCCAGCAGCTCGCGGGGGGCAGCGTCCTACGAGCAGTACTTC. Protein sequence: CASSSRGAASYEQYF. The entire variable domain, with the rest obtained from reference TRBV7-2 and TRBJ2-7, is as follows: GAGVSQSPSNKVTEKGKDVELRCDPISGHTALYWYRQSLGQGLEFLIYFQGNSAPDKSGLPSDRFSAERTGGSVSTLTIQRTQQEDSAVYLCASSSRGAASYEQYFGPGTRLTVT.

This chain uses TRBV30 with TRBJ2-4; perhaps TRBD1 as D (6 bases). The CDR3 sequence is 16 residues long. Between the trimmed V and J ends, which lost 5 bases and 0 bases, there was a span of 17 bases. Germline assignment: CDR1 GTSNPN and CDR2 SVGIG (reference sequence). The CDR3 reads CAWGGKGTLAKNIQYF. The DNA for the CDR3 is TGTGCCTGGGGGGGCAAGGGAACTCTAGCCAAAAACATTCAGTACTTC.

V is TRBV5-4 and J is TRBJ2-1; D not resolved. The CDR3 has 13 amino acids. Germline V CDR1 and CDR2: SGHNT, YYREEE (reference sequence). V lost 0 bases and J 5 bases, leaving 6 bases between the germline ends. The CDR3 spells CASSLGPDNEQFF. The CDR3 nucleotides are TGTGCCAGCAGCTTGGGGCCTGACAATGAGCAGTTCTTC.

The chain recombines TRBV18 with TRBJ2-7; D may be TRBD2 (5 bases). The CDR3 covers 14 residues. CDR1 KGHSH and CDR2 LQKENI come from the germline V gene. V lost 2 bases and J 6 bases, leaving 14 bases between the germline ends. The CDR3 DNA is TGTGCCAGCTCACCAGCCCTAGCTGCGGGCGAGCAGTACGTC. Translating it yields CASSPALAAGEQYV.

CDR3 sequence: CASSQGQGSYEQYF. The CDR3 DNA sequence: TGTGCCAGCAGCCAAGGACAGGGCTCCTACGAGCAGTACTTC. V and J are TRBV14 and TRBJ2-7, with TRBD1 matching over 7 bases. This CDR3 comprises 14 residues. CDR1 SGHDN and CDR2 FVKESK come from the germline V gene. The V gene end was trimmed by 1 base and the J gene end by 0 bases; junction bases not matched to a gene: 0.

This chain links TRBV18 with TRBJ1-2; D unresolved. V was trimmed by 2 bases and J by 2 bases, leaving 6 bases between them. Germline-derived CDR1 and CDR2 are KGHSH and LQKENI. This CDR3 has 13 amino acids. CDR3 bases: TGTGCCAGCTCACCAGGGCTCAACTATGGCTACACCTTC. Its translation: CASSPGLNYGYTF. Full variable domain (missing parts from reference TRBV18 and TRBJ1-2): NAGVMQNPRHLVRRRGQEARLRCSPMKGHSHVYWYRQLPEEGLKFMVYLQKENIIDESGMPKERFSAEFPKEGPSILRIQQVVRGDSAAYFCASSPGLNYGYTFGSGTRLTVV.

The chain combines TRBV7-2 with TRBJ2-3; D might be TRBD1 (6 bases). V lost 2 bases and J lost 2, with 14 bases in between. The germline V gene has CDR1 SGHTA and CDR2 FQGNSA. The CDR3 is 16 amino acids. The CDR3 region is CASSLRTVSPTDTQYF. For the CDR3, the DNA is TGTGCCAGCAGCTTAAGGACAGTCTCCCCCACAGATACGCAGTATTTT. Based on the CDR3 plus reference TRBV7-2 and TRBJ2-3, the full variable domain is GAGVSQSPSNKVTEKGKDVELRCDPISGHTALYWYRQSLGQGLEFLIYFQGNSAPDKSGLPSDRFSAERTGGSVSTLTIQRTQQEDSAVYLCASSLRTVSPTDTQYFGPGTRLTVL.

This chain links TRBV5-1 with TRBJ1-1; weak D call: TRBD1 (6 bases). The CDR3 has 14 amino acids. Germline loops: CDR1 SGHRS, CDR2 YFSETQ. The V end was cut by 4 bases, the J end by 3 bases, with 13 bases between. CDR3 sequence: CASSIAGADTEAFF. The CDR3 nucleotides are TGCGCCAGCAGCATAGCGGGGGCGGACACTGAAGCTTTCTTT.

This clone was seen only a few times. The chain is built from TRBV19 and TRBJ1-2, with D possibly being TRBD1 (5 bases). Germline V gene sequence: CDR1 LNHDA, CDR2 SQIVND (reference sequence). The CDR3 has 12 amino acids. V lost 3 bases, J lost 7 bases, and 9 bases lay in between. The DNA of the CDR3 is TGTGCCAGTAGTATGCTGCAGGGTGGCTACACCTTC. Translation gives CASSMLQGGYTF. The whole variable domain, remainder taken from reference TRBV19 and TRBJ1-2, is DGGITQSPKYLFRKEGQNVTLSCEQNLNHDAMYWYRQDPGQGLRLIYYSQIVNDFQKGDIAEGYSVSREKKESFPLTVTSAQKNPTAFYLCASSMLQGGYTFGSGTRLTVV.

The chain is built from TRBV29-1 and TRBJ1-1, with D unresolved. V gave up 4 bases and J gave up 4 bases, with 13 bases separating them. Germline-derived CDR1 and CDR2 are SQVTM and ANQGSEA. There are 13 residues in the CDR3. DNA for the CDR3: TGCAGCGTTGCGGACCCCGGGAGCACTGAAGCTTTCTTT. This gives the protein CSVADPGSTEAFF.

V gene TRBV5-4 combines with J gene TRBJ2-7, with 11 bases aligning to TRBD2. V lost 4 bases to trimming and J lost 4 bases; unmatched junction nucleotides: 13. Germline values: CDR1 SGHNT, CDR2 YYREEE (reference sequence). CDR3 length: 17 amino acids. This CDR3 reads CASSRAWVAGGPYEQYF. CDR3 coding DNA: TGTGCCAGCAGCCGGGCCTGGGTAGCGGGAGGGCCGTACGAGCAGTACTTC.

This chain links TRBV6-1 with TRBJ1-1, with D maybe TRBD1 (6 bases). Trimming removed 7 bases from V and 4 bases from J, with 16 bases in between. CDR3 size: 14 residues. The germline CDR1 and CDR2 sequences are MNHNS and SASEGT. The CDR3 sequence is CASTDRLDGTEAFF. CDR3 nucleotide sequence: TGTGCCAGCACCGACAGGTTAGATGGCACTGAAGCTTTCTTT.

This chain uses TRBV6-4 with TRBJ2-3; 9 bases match TRBD2. The CDR3 sequence is 18 residues long. V shed 6 bases and J 3 bases; nucleotides not matched to a gene: 16. The germline V gene encodes CDR1 MRHNA and CDR2 SNTAGT. The CDR3 spells CASSEDFLAGRGTDTQYF. CDR3 DNA: TGTGCCAGCAGCGAAGATTTCCTAGCGGGAAGGGGGACAGATACGCAGTATTTT.

The chain couples TRBV4-2 to TRBJ1-2, with 7 bases lining up with TRBD1. This CDR3 contains 16 residues. V shed 6 bases and J 2 bases; nucleotides not matched to a gene: 12. Germline loops: CDR1 LGHNA, CDR2 YNFKEQ. The DNA of the CDR3 is TGTGCCAGCAGTTTTCCCGGGACAGAGGGAAACTATGGCTACACCTTC. Protein product: CASSFPGTEGNYGYTF.

This chain links TRBV11-2 with TRBJ1-2, with no clear D. The CDR3 is 13 residues long. V was clipped by 4 bases and J by 4 bases, with 10 bases between them. CDR1 is SGHAT, CDR2 FQNNGV, per germline. The CDR3 protein is CASSSDTRYGYTF. In nucleotides, the CDR3 is TGTGCCAGCAGCTCCGACACCCGCTATGGCTACACCTTC.

This clone turned up a few times. The rearrangement links TRBV5-1 to TRBJ1-1; TRBD1 matches 7 bases. Trimming removed 7 bases from V and 1 base from J; junction bases left unmatched: 4. CDR3 length: 13 amino acids. Germline V lookup: CDR1 SGHRS, CDR2 YFSETQ. The CDR3 protein is CASSGTANTEAFF. The CDR3, as DNA: TGCGCCAGCTCCGGGACAGCGAACACTGAAGCTTTCTTT.

The chain recombines TRBV19 with TRBJ2-3; 9 bases are a match to TRBD2. The J segment lost 5 bases and the V segment lost 1 base, leaving 7 bases of the junction unmatched. CDR1 and CDR2 from the germline V gene are LNHDA and SQIVND (reference sequence). This CDR3 is 16 amino acids long. CDR3 loop: CASSIALAGLGDTQYF. CDR3 nucleotide sequence: TGTGCCAGTAGTATAGCGCTAGCGGGGTTAGGAGATACGCAGTATTTT.

J is TRBJ1-1 and V is TRBV29-1, with D maybe TRBD1 (5 bases). Germline V gene sequence: CDR1 SQVTM, CDR2 ANQGSEA. Trimming left V 7 bases short and J 0 bases short, with 12 bases between. The CDR3 totals 13 residues. CDR3 sequence (DNA): TGCAGCGCTGCGGGACGGCTGAACACTGAAGCTTTCTTT. As protein: CSAAGRLNTEAFF.

V gene TRBV18 combines with J gene TRBJ2-5; D is unresolved. The CDR3 runs to 13 residues. V was trimmed by 0 bases and J by 2 bases, leaving 4 bases between them. The V gene's germline CDR1 is KGHSH and CDR2 LQKENI. As DNA, the CDR3 is TGTGCCAGCTCACCACCTTCTCAAGAGACCCAGTACTTC. Protein: CASSPPSQETQYF.

The chain uses TRBV2 and TRBJ2-3; perhaps TRBD2 as D (6 bases). Trimming pared 3 bases from V and 10 bases from J, leaving 11 bases between. Germline loops: CDR1 SNHLY, CDR2 FYNNEI. The CDR3 is made up of 12 amino acids. The CDR3 DNA reads as TGTGCCAGCAGTGACGGGGGACTTTCGCAGTATTTT. It yields the protein CASSDGGLSQYF.